The 3 T cell receptor beta chains given below trace back to one sample, sequenced in a study of blood T cell repertoires in COVID-19. TCRdb keeps only in-frame clones here, not all; method: immunoSEQ multiplex PCR. The sample consists of around 280,000 clones, around 84% of them appearing once. Sequenced input: peripheral blood. All receptors come from a man aged 70-80 years with acute or convalescent COVID-19.

The chain uses TRBV7-2 and TRBJ1-1, with 7 positions matching TRBD1. Germline lookup yields CDR1 SGHTA and CDR2 FQGNSA. J lost 8 bases, V lost 5 bases, and 14 bases had no gene match. CDR3 length: 15 amino acids. This CDR3 reads CASSLGHRGNQEAFF. CDR3 bases: TGTGCCAGCAGCCTCGGCCACAGGGGAAACCAAGAAGCTTTCTTT.

The rearrangement links TRBV10-3 to TRBJ1-2; 8 positions agree with TRBD1. The ends lost 7 bases at V and 7 bases at J; junction bases unmatched: 8. This CDR3 spans 13 amino acids. Germline V gene data show CDR1 as ENHRY and CDR2 as SYGVKD. In DNA form, the CDR3 reads TGTGCCATCACCGAGGCCAGGGGGCTTGGCTACACCTTC. Its protein is CAITEARGLGYTF.

The gene calls are TRBV30 and TRBJ1-1, with D tentatively TRBD1 (6 bases). V was cut by 6 bases and J by 11 bases, with 25 bases left in between. Germline V lookup: CDR1 GTSNPN, CDR2 SVGIG (reference sequence). The CDR3 consists of 14 residues. The CDR3 spells CACPKQEGGDIAFF. The CDR3 bases are TGTGCCTGCCCGAAACAGGAAGGGGGGGATATTGCTTTCTTT.